These 15 T cell receptor beta chains came from one sample sequenced in a study of shared clonotypes between healthy human individuals. Assay used: immunoSEQ multiplex PCR; TCRdb lists only in-frame clones, some missing. The sample consists of some 2,000,000 clones, 95% of them appearing once. The sample consisted of naive CD4+ T cells sorted from blood. The subset: CD45RA+ positively selected. These receptors were taken from a man aged 18 to 30 in good health.

To note about this clone: The identical CDR3 is also encoded by other nucleotide sequences in the sample. The gene calls are TRBV5-4 and TRBJ1-1, with TRBD1 as a possible D gene (5 bases). The CDR3 spans 13 residues. CDR1 and CDR2 (germline): SGHNT, YYREEE (reference sequence). V lost 1 base to trimming and J lost 1 base, with 5 bases between them. As DNA, the CDR3 is TGTGCCAGCAGCTTGAGGGGGAACACTGAAGCTTTCTTT. Translating gives CASSLRGNTEAFF.

CDR3 in amino acids: CASSGPGHINEKLFF. The CDR3 region has the DNA TGTGCCAGCAGCGGACCGGGACACATTAATGAAAAACTGTTTTTT. This sequence joins TRBV2 and TRBJ1-4, with a possible D match to TRBD1 (6 bases). The V gene lost 6 bases and the J gene lost 4 bases, with 15 bases spanning the gap. Germline CDR1 is SNHLY and CDR2 is FYNNEI. The CDR3 extends over 15 amino acids.

This chain joins TRBV7-2 and TRBJ1-4; 10 positions match TRBD1. Looked up from germline, CDR1 is SGHTA and CDR2 is FQGNSA. Trimming at V came to 5 bases and at J to 5 bases, leaving 5 bases not matched to a gene. This CDR3 has 15 residues. The CDR3 here is CASSPGGQGNEKLFF. The CDR3 nucleotides read TGTGCCAGCAGCCCAGGGGGACAGGGGAATGAAAAACTGTTTTTT. Full variable domain (missing parts from reference TRBV7-2 and TRBJ1-4): GAGVSQSPSNKVTEKGKDVELRCDPISGHTALYWYRQSLGQGLEFLIYFQGNSAPDKSGLPSDRFSAERTGGSVSTLTIQRTQQEDSAVYLCASSPGGQGNEKLFFGSGTQLSVL.

This clone was seen more than once but under ten times. This rearrangement joins TRBV6-5 to TRBJ1-1; D is ambiguous. Deletions cut 6 bases from V and 6 bases from J, with 14 bases between. The CDR3 covers 13 residues. From germline, CDR1 is MNHEY and CDR2 SVGAGI. The CDR3 DNA follows: TGTGCCAGCAGCCTCCGGGGAGCTCCTGAAGCTTTCTTT. Translating it yields CASSLRGAPEAFF.

Only one count was recorded for this clone. The chain combines TRBV28 with TRBJ1-1; 7 positions agree with TRBD1. Germline loops: CDR1 MDHEN, CDR2 SYDVKM. CDR3 length equals 16 residues. V was pared by 5 bases and J by 5 bases, with 14 bases of the junction left unmatched. CDR3 bases: TGTGCCAGCAGTGTTTTAACCGGGACAGAGCGGACTGAAGCTTTCTTT. Amino acid sequence: CASSVLTGTERTEAFF.

The chain employs TRBV6-1 and TRBJ2-7; 12 bases map to TRBD2. CDR1 MNHNS and CDR2 SASEGT come from the germline V gene. This CDR3 is built from 15 residues. V lost 6 bases to trimming and J lost 1 base; unmatched junction nucleotides: 4. CDR3 sequence reads: CASRTGTSGSYEQYF. In DNA, the CDR3 is TGTGCCAGCAGAACCGGGACTAGCGGGTCCTACGAGCAGTACTTC.

In regard to this clone: Other DNA sequences in the sample encode the same CDR3. This chain links TRBV6-5 with TRBJ2-7; possible D gene TRBD2, 5 bases. Trimming took off 6 bases at V and 2 bases at J, with 8 bases between the two ends. Germline V CDR1 and CDR2: MNHEY, SVGAGI. The CDR3 has 12 residues. Written as DNA, the CDR3 is TGTGCCAGCAGGGGAGACACCTACGAGCAGTACTTC. It yields the protein CASRGDTYEQYF.

The chain combines TRBV19 with TRBJ1-6; the D is unclear. V was shortened by 3 bases and J by 6 bases, with 9 bases between the two germline ends. Germline CDR1 is LNHDA and CDR2 is SQIVND (reference sequence). The CDR3 extends over 14 amino acids. Here the CDR3 reads CASSIGERNSPLHF. CDR3 sequence (DNA): TGTGCCAGTAGTATTGGCGAGCGTAATTCACCCCTCCACTTT.

V and J are TRBV18 and TRBJ2-6; unclear D gene. Between the trimmed V and J ends, which lost 3 bases and 0 bases, there was a span of 6 bases. Germline V gives CDR1 KGHSH, CDR2 LQKENI. The CDR3 has 15 residues. CDR3 bases: TGTGCCAGCTCACCGTTGATCTCTGGGGCCAACGTCCTGACTTTC. The encoded protein is CASSPLISGANVLTF.

J is TRBJ1-5 and V is TRBV29-1, with TRBD1 matching over 11 bases. The CDR3 has 20 amino acids. The germline V gene encodes CDR1 SQVTM and CDR2 ANQGSEA. The junction had 20 bases not matched to a gene; V was cut back by 7 bases and J by 0 bases. This CDR3 is CSAPRQEPGQGANSNQPQHF. DNA for the CDR3: TGCAGCGCCCCAAGGCAAGAGCCAGGACAGGGGGCCAATAGCAATCAGCCCCAGCATTTT.

The chain combines TRBV5-4 with TRBJ2-3; 15 bases line up with TRBD2. The CDR3 sequence is 15 residues long. V lost 3 bases to trimming and J lost 6 bases; unmatched junction nucleotides: 2. Germline V CDR1 and CDR2: SGHNT, YYREEE (reference sequence). For the CDR3, the DNA is TGTGCCAGCAGCTGGACTAGCGGGGGGGCGGATACGCAGTATTTT. Residues: CASSWTSGGADTQYF.

The J gene is TRBJ1-3, the V gene TRBV9; D remains ambiguous. In germline, CDR1 is SGDLS, CDR2 YYNGEE. This CDR3 is built from 14 residues. V was cut by 3 bases and J by 8 bases, with 15 bases left in between. The DNA of the CDR3 is TGTGCCAGCAGCGCCCGGCCTAAGTTGGACACCATATATTTT. This codes for CASSARPKLDTIYF.

The chain combines TRBV28 with TRBJ2-3; D unresolved. The CDR3 is made up of 15 amino acids. CDR1 is MDHEN and CDR2 is SYDVKM in the germline V gene. V was shortened by 5 bases and J by 4 bases, with 16 bases between the two germline ends. In nucleotides, the CDR3 is TGTGCCAGCAGTCCCGCAGGTAGCCTTGCAGATACGCAGTATTTT. As protein: CASSPAGSLADTQYF.

V usage is TRBV25-1 and J usage is TRBJ1-6, with D possibly TRBD1 on 6 matching bases. Trimming pared 1 base from V and 8 bases from J, leaving 9 bases between. This CDR3 has 14 residues. The germline CDR1 and CDR2 sequences are MGHDK and SYGVNS. This CDR3 is CASSEFGGHSPLHF. The CDR3 nucleotides are TGTGCCAGCAGTGAATTTGGGGGCCATTCACCCCTCCACTTT.

The V and J genes are TRBV6-5 and TRBJ2-1; D perhaps matches TRBD2 (5 bases). The CDR3 contains 13 residues. Germline V gene lookup returns CDR1 MNHEY and CDR2 SVGAGI. Trimming took off 4 bases at V and 11 bases at J, with 15 bases between the two ends. The CDR3: CASSSHSTNKQFF. The DNA for the CDR3 is TGTGCCAGCAGTTCCCACTCGACTAATAAGCAGTTCTTC.